These T cell receptor beta chains were read from a single sample in a study of cytotoxic CD8 clonotypes in ibrutinib-treated CLL. The data were produced by immunoSEQ multiplex PCR, yet TCRdb's version contains in-frame clones alone and is incomplete. The repertoire holds some 200,000 clones, with roughly 77% as singletons. The starting material was PBMCs, obtained after 12 months of ibrutinib treatment. The receptors shown here come from a human donor with chronic lymphocytic leukemia. Each CDR3 is given without its conserved first and last residue. The order of the fields is V gene, J gene, CDR3 protein.

V: TRBV5-1
J: TRBJ2-2
CDR3: ASSLTAATGTYTGELF

V: TRBV5-1
J: TRBJ2-7
CDR3: ASSRGQDFSYEQY

V: TRBV2
J: TRBJ2-2
CDR3: ASMRDTVGELF

V: TRBV6-5
J: TRBJ2-3
CDR3: ASSWRSSGGADTQY

V: TRBV5-1
J: TRBJ2-5
CDR3: ASSPGTVTVQETQY

V: TRBV4-2
J: TRBJ1-1
CDR3: ASSQGQNTEAF

V: TRBV2
J: TRBJ2-7
CDR3: ASSVRQVSYEQY

V: TRBV19
J: TRBJ1-2
CDR3: ASSVGQGPSYGYT

V: TRBV7-2
J: TRBJ2-3
CDR3: ASSPSGLAIDTQY

V: TRBV11-2
J: TRBJ1-6
CDR3: ASSEKTGGYNSPLH

V: TRBV10-2
J: TRBJ1-2
CDR3: ASSGSTFGYT

V: TRBV19
J: TRBJ2-7
CDR3: ASSRRGGRGSYEQY

V: TRBV21-1
J: TRBJ1-5
CDR3: ARHRDRGHQPQH

V: TRBV19
J: TRBJ1-2
CDR3: ATHRNGDYGYT

V: TRBV12-5
J: TRBJ1-2
CDR3: ASGQGQGGYT

V: TRBV5-6
J: TRBJ2-5
CDR3: ASFGTYPKETQY

V: TRBV30
J: TRBJ1-4
CDR3: AWSVWGLEKLF

V: TRBV7-9
J: TRBJ1-2
CDR3: ASIPGQLWSGYT

V: TRBV7-2
J: TRBJ1-2
CDR3: ASSLSPGKRGYT

V: TRBV4-2
J: TRBJ2-3
CDR3: ASRRGSAQLSTDTQY

V: TRBV4-3
J: TRBJ2-7
CDR3: ASSLEAGMALAEQY

V: TRBV5-1
J: TRBJ2-1
CDR3: ASSFPLLTSGYYNEQF

V: TRBV13
J: TRBJ1-6
CDR3: ASSLGPTGRYNSPLH

V: TRBV10-2
J: TRBJ2-4
CDR3: ASSEGRSKNIQY

V: TRBV11-2
J: TRBJ1-2
CDR3: ASSLDEVHGYT

V: TRBV27
J: TRBJ1-4
CDR3: ASREWEEEKLF

V: TRBV18
J: TRBJ2-5
CDR3: ASSPISTGVQETQY

V: TRBV9
J: TRBJ1-2
CDR3: ASSVGGGPSRGYT

V: TRBV6-5
J: TRBJ2-7
CDR3: ASSQDRGSYEQY

V: TRBV20-1
J: TRBJ2-7
CDR3: SASEEYEQY

V: TRBV6-1
J: TRBJ2-7
CDR3: ASSDRRLNVGYEQY

V: TRBV30
J: TRBJ2-2
CDR3: AGHRYNTGELF

V: TRBV28
J: TRBJ1-3
CDR3: ASGTADTIY

V: TRBV9
J: TRBJ1-4
CDR3: ASSVEGRLSTNEKLF

V: TRBV7-2
J: TRBJ2-3
CDR3: ASSPYTDTQY

V: TRBV7-8
J: TRBJ1-2
CDR3: ASSLLNYGYT

V: TRBV10-3
J: TRBJ1-2
CDR3: ATLGEAGTYYGYT

V: TRBV5-1
J: TRBJ2-7
CDR3: ASSLDRSYEQY

V: TRBV9
J: TRBJ2-5
CDR3: ASSVGGETQY

V: TRBV25-1
J: TRBJ2-5
CDR3: ASSGGQGRPETQY

V: TRBV28
J: TRBJ1-1
CDR3: ASSLPDLNTEAF

V: TRBV19
J: TRBJ1-5
CDR3: ASIDRTVMGNQPQH

V: TRBV19
J: TRBJ1-4
CDR3: ASSTSWQPEKLF

V: TRBV10-1
J: TRBJ1-5
CDR3: ASSVTHNQPQH

V: TRBV28
J: TRBJ2-7
CDR3: ASSLTGGRNEQY

V: TRBV10-2
J: TRBJ1-1
CDR3: ASITQNTEAF

V: TRBV21-1
J: TRBJ2-1
CDR3: ASSLGAIWEQF

V: TRBV5-4
J: TRBJ1-5
CDR3: ASSLKEYSNQPQH

V: TRBV10-3
J: TRBJ1-1
CDR3: AINRVMNTEAF